Each of the 2 T cell receptor beta chains below was sequenced from the same sample in a study of T cell responses to AZD1222 COVID-19 vaccine. Clones were read by immunoSEQ multiplex PCR, and TCRdb kept only the in-frame ones, dropping some. The sample lists 200,000 or so clones, approximately 94% seen once, with 0.9% to 1.1% in the top ten. Sequencing was performed on peripheral blood, taken 28 days after the second AZD1222 dose. Receptors were obtained from an adult who received the AZD1222 COVID-19 vaccine.

This clone was recorded only once. The chain is built from TRBV5-1 and TRBJ1-1, with D uncertain. Germline CDR1 SGHRS, CDR2 YFSETQ. Between the trimmed V and J ends, which lost 0 bases and 4 bases, there was a span of 7 bases. This CDR3 is 13 amino acids long. The CDR3 region is CASSLDGFTEAFF. The CDR3 DNA reads as TGCGCCAGCAGCTTGGACGGTTTCACTGAAGCTTTCTTT.

The gene calls are TRBV2 and TRBJ1-1, with no clear D. The CDR3 has 13 amino acids. Germline CDR1 and CDR2: SNHLY and FYNNEI. The germline V and J ends were trimmed by 7 bases and 1 base, with 10 bases remaining between them. CDR3 nucleotide sequence: TGTGCCAGCAACAGATCCCCGAACACTGAAGCTTTCTTT. The encoded protein is CASNRSPNTEAFF.